A selection of T cell receptor beta chains follows, all from one sample in a study of CD8+ T cells in alopecia areata. The data were produced by immunoSEQ multiplex PCR, yet TCRdb's version contains in-frame clones alone and is incomplete. The sample holds under 70,000 clones, about 96% seen once. Source: CD8+ T cells sorted from blood, taken at week 0. The receptors originated from a human donor with alopecia areata. Each CDR3 is given with its conserved first and last residue. Fields, in order: D gene, clone size, CDR3 length, V gene, J gene, CDR3 DNA, CDR3 protein. The D gene is left open where the match is weak. Rows may omit the clone size; those that give it use once, few, many or a size class.

TRBD1,NA,14,TRBV30,TRBJ1-1,TGTGCCTGGATGCGGGACAGGGGCCGTCCAGGGGCTTTCTTT,CAWMRDRGRPGAFF
NA,NA,13,TRBV19,TRBJ1-2,TGTGCCAGTAGAAAAGCCGTCGATGGAGGCTACACCTTC,CASRKAVDGGYTF
NA,hyperexpanded,15,TRBV7-9,TRBJ2-1,TGTGCCAGCAGCTCCTACCAGGTATCGTACAATGAGCAGTTCTTC,CASSSYQVSYNEQFF
NA,NA,13,TRBV6-5,TRBJ2-7,TGTGCCAGCAGTTACTCGTTGGTAGGCGAGCAGTACTTC,CASSYSLVGEQYF
TRBD2,NA,18,TRBV27,TRBJ2-1,TGTGCCAGCAGTTCTGGGACTAGCGGGGGCCCCCGGCACAATGAGCAGTTCTTC,CASSSGTSGGPRHNEQFF
NA,NA,15,TRBV11-1,TRBJ1-3,TGTGCCAGCAGCTTAGCGGGACGTTCCGGAAACACCATATATTTT,CASSLAGRSGNTIYF
NA,NA,15,TRBV15,TRBJ2-7,TGTGCCACCAGCCCCAGCCGAGGGGACTCCTACGAGCAGTACTTC,CATSPSRGDSYEQYF
NA,NA,14,TRBV4-1,TRBJ1-1,TGCGCCAGCAGCCACTTCGGGACTAACACTGAAGCTTTCTTT,CASSHFGTNTEAFF
NA,NA,14,TRBV6-5,TRBJ2-3,TGTGCCAGCAGTTACTTCGCCGGTGACCCGTTACAGTATTTT,CASSYFAGDPLQYF
NA,NA,15,TRBV11-2,TRBJ2-1,TGTGCCAGCAGCCCTATTCCTAGCTCCTACAATGAGCAGTTCTTC,CASSPIPSSYNEQFF
NA,NA,12,TRBV7-9,TRBJ2-7,TGTGCCAGCAGCTTAGGGGGGCTCGAGCAGTACTTC,CASSLGGLEQYF
NA,NA,15,TRBV28,TRBJ2-7,TGTGCCAGCAGTACGAGGCGGGGTGGGGCCTACGAGCAGTACTTC,CASSTRRGGAYEQYF
NA,NA,14,TRBV7-2,TRBJ2-3,TGTGCCAGCAGCTGGGCGGCTACCACAGATACGCAGTATTTT,CASSWAATTDTQYF
TRBD2,NA,15,TRBV29-1,TRBJ2-5,TGCAGCGTTGAACGACTAGCGGGGCTCCTAGAGACCCAGTACTTC,CSVERLAGLLETQYF
TRBD2,NA,15,TRBV14,TRBJ2-7,TGTGCCAGCAGCCAAGGGACTAGCGGTTCCTACGAGCAGTACTTC,CASSQGTSGSYEQYF
NA,NA,16,TRBV5-1,TRBJ2-7,TGCGCCAGCAGCCCCCGGACAGAATCCTTCCCTTACGAGCAGTACTTC,CASSPRTESFPYEQYF
TRBD1,NA,15,TRBV7-9,TRBJ2-7,TGTGCCAGCAGCTTTAACAGGGGGCCTCTCTACGAGCAGTACTTC,CASSFNRGPLYEQYF
TRBD1,NA,13,TRBV29-1,TRBJ2-7,TGCAGCGTTTTCGGACAGGTCCCTGACGAGCAGTACTTC,CSVFGQVPDEQYF
TRBD2,NA,15,TRBV6-5,TRBJ2-1,TGTGCCAGCCGAGGACTAGCGGGGGGGGCATCTGAGCAGTTCTTC,CASRGLAGGASEQFF
NA,NA,13,TRBV19,TRBJ1-5,TGTGCCAGTAGTATAGCCGGGAATCAGCCCCAGCATTTT,CASSIAGNQPQHF
TRBD1,NA,14,TRBV7-9,TRBJ2-7,TGTGCCAGCAGCTTAGCCAACAGGGGCTACGAGCAGTACTTC,CASSLANRGYEQYF
TRBD2,NA,15,TRBV11-2,TRBJ2-7,TGTGCCAGCAGCCCTCCCGGCGGGGGGGCATACGAGCAGTACTTC,CASSPPGGGAYEQYF
TRBD1,NA,11,TRBV2,TRBJ2-1,TGTGCCAACAGGGGGCGGGATGAGCAGTTCTTC,CANRGRDEQFF
NA,NA,12,TRBV7-3,TRBJ2-7,TGTGCCAGCAGCTCGGACTCCCTGGAGCAGTACTTC,CASSSDSLEQYF
NA,NA,16,TRBV7-9,TRBJ2-1,TGTGCCAGCAGCTTAGTAGGGCTAGCCAGGGACAATGAGCAGTTCTTC,CASSLVGLARDNEQFF
NA,NA,16,TRBV7-2,TRBJ2-1,TGTGCCAGCAGCTCTTGGGGGGGCAACTCCTACAATGAGCAGTTCTTC,CASSSWGGNSYNEQFF
NA,NA,17,TRBV11-2,TRBJ2-2,TGTGCCAGCAGCTTAGATGGTTGGCGAGAGGACACCGGGGAGCTGTTTTTT,CASSLDGWREDTGELFF
TRBD2,NA,14,TRBV5-4,TRBJ2-2,TGTGCCAGCAGCTTGGGGGCGGGGGCCGGGGAGCTGTTTTTT,CASSLGAGAGELFF
TRBD1,NA,15,TRBV4-1,TRBJ2-3,TGCGCCAGCAGCCAATACGACAGGGACACAGATACGCAGTATTTT,CASSQYDRDTDTQYF
NA,NA,13,TRBV6-5,TRBJ2-5,TGTGCCAGCAGGAGAACGACGCAAGAGACCCAGTACTTC,CASRRTTQETQYF
NA,once,14,TRBV10-3,TRBJ2-7,TGTGCCATCAGTGCCCCAGACAGGCCCTACGAGCAGTACTTC,CAISAPDRPYEQYF
NA,NA,12,TRBV6-5,TRBJ2-5,TGTGCCAGCAGACAATCACCCGAGACCCAGTACTTC,CASRQSPETQYF
NA,medium-sized,13,TRBV27,TRBJ2-3,TGTGCCAGCAGTTTATCTAGGCCAGATACGCAGTATTTT,CASSLSRPDTQYF
TRBD2,NA,16,TRBV4-1,TRBJ2-1,TGCGCCAGCAGCCAACCCGGGACTAGCGCCTACAATGAGCAGTTCTTC,CASSQPGTSAYNEQFF
TRBD2,once,14,TRBV11-2,TRBJ2-1,TGTGCCAGCAGCTTAGGAGGACTAGTACATGAGCAGTTCTTC,CASSLGGLVHEQFF
NA,NA,13,TRBV5-6,TRBJ2-7,TGTGCCAGCAGCTTGGGTAGACAGTACGAGCAGTACTTC,CASSLGRQYEQYF
NA,NA,11,TRBV4-1,TRBJ2-1,TGCGCCAGCAGCCATGGGGTTGAGCAGTTCTTC,CASSHGVEQFF
TRBD2,NA,15,TRBV7-9,TRBJ2-5,TGTGCCAGCAGCTTAGGTCTAGCGGCCCAAGAGACCCAGTACTTC,CASSLGLAAQETQYF
NA,large,13,TRBV6-5,TRBJ2-1,TGTGCCAGCAGTTACTCGGGGGCTGATGAGCAGTTCTTC,CASSYSGADEQFF
NA,NA,14,TRBV7-9,TRBJ2-5,TGTGCCAGCAGCTTCCACGGGGGGCTAGAGACCCAGTACTTC,CASSFHGGLETQYF
NA,NA,13,TRBV7-9,TRBJ2-5,TGTGCCAGCAGCTTAACCAAGGGAGAGACCCAGTACTTC,CASSLTKGETQYF
TRBD1,NA,14,TRBV5-1,TRBJ2-7,TGCGCCAGCAGCTCCCGGGACAGTGGCTACGAGCAGTACTTC,CASSSRDSGYEQYF
TRBD1,NA,16,TRBV11-3,TRBJ2-7,TGTGCCAGCAGCCCCGGCGGGTGGACAGGTTCCTACGAGCAGTACTTC,CASSPGGWTGSYEQYF
TRBD1,NA,14,TRBV5-5,TRBJ1-5,TGTGCCAGCAGCTTGTGGGACAGGGCTCAGCCCCAGCATTTT,CASSLWDRAQPQHF
NA,once,15,TRBV27,TRBJ1-6,TGTGCCAGCAGTCCCTGGACAGACTATAATTCACCCCTCCACTTT,CASSPWTDYNSPLHF
NA,once,12,TRBV6-5,TRBJ2-7,TGTGCCAGCAGTTACGGGACGGACCAGCAGTACTTC,CASSYGTDQQYF
TRBD1,NA,15,TRBV7-9,TRBJ2-7,TGTGCCAGCAGCCTTATCGGGACAGGGGAGGACGAGCAGTACTTC,CASSLIGTGEDEQYF
TRBD1,NA,14,TRBV6-6,TRBJ2-7,TGTGCCAGCAGCCCGACAGGGCCCACCTACGAGCAGTACTTC,CASSPTGPTYEQYF
NA,few,16,TRBV4-1,TRBJ2-7,TGCGCCAGCAGCTCACGCCGAACAATGAAGACCTACGAGCAGTACTTC,CASSSRRTMKTYEQYF
NA,NA,13,TRBV2,TRBJ2-7,TGTGCCTCTTCCGGGGAACAGTCCTACGAGCAGTACTTC,CASSGEQSYEQYF
NA,NA,12,TRBV2,TRBJ2-1,TGTGCCAGCAGTGAAAAGGTCGATGAGCAGTTCTTC,CASSEKVDEQFF
TRBD2,NA,15,TRBV7-9,TRBJ2-7,TGTGCCAGCAGCCCTACTAGCGGGGGGCGCTACGAGCAGTACTTC,CASSPTSGGRYEQYF
NA,NA,15,TRBV6-6,TRBJ1-1,NA,CASSSSGLLNTEAFF
TRBD2,NA,17,TRBV4-3,TRBJ2-1,TGCGCCAGCAGCCAAGAGGGCTCGGGGGGGCCCTACAATGAGCAGTTCTTC,CASSQEGSGGPYNEQFF
TRBD2,few,15,TRBV5-5,TRBJ2-1,TGTGCCAGCAGCTTAACTGGGGGGGAATACAATGAGCAGTTCTTC,CASSLTGGEYNEQFF
NA,once,13,TRBV29-1,TRBJ2-7,TGCAGCGTTGAAGTGACAGGCTCCTACGAGCAGTACTTC,CSVEVTGSYEQYF
NA,NA,13,TRBV10-3,TRBJ1-2,TGTGCCATCACCTTAGACATCTCGTATGGCTACACCTTC,CAITLDISYGYTF
NA,NA,18,TRBV9,TRBJ1-3,TGTGCCAGCAGCCCCCGTCTCTGGGGGGGTGCGGTTGGAAACACCATATATTTT,CASSPRLWGGAVGNTIYF
NA,NA,13,TRBV27,TRBJ2-7,TGTGCCAGCAGTTTTGCAGGGGTCCCCGAGCAGTACTTC,CASSFAGVPEQYF